What follows is one T cell receptor (beta chain) and its context. Its antigen remains undetermined. Per-base quality was not reported, and no clone a single base away is much larger than it. These data come from a study of brain T cells in children with intractable seizures (dated by TCRdb to about 2021). Regarding the study in general: Resected brain tissue from 45 to 60 pediatric epilepsy surgery cases was first screened for immune gene transcripts using a NanoString immunology panel. Of the 12 selected surgery cases, pre-surgery blood was also sequenced for eight, so four had brain tissue only.

Broader findings and caveats from the paper: Viral specificity was inferred only from CDR3 sequence similarity, and patients' HCMV serostatus was unknown. Because sequencing depth differed between pre- and post-surgery blood, the absence of clones from the pre-surgery sample may reflect undersampling.

TCR beta chain sequences were generated from genomic DNA using the immunoSEQ assay. For the original study's pipeline: CDR3 sequences that did not begin with the conserved framework cysteine at position 104 were removed manually. To get clonality, the normalized Shannon's Diversity Index was subtracted from one, giving values from 0 (maximal diversity) to 1 (oligoclonal). Chi-squared comparison-of-proportions tests assessed whether the same CDR3 differed in frequency between samples, such as brain versus blood. Public clonotypes were found by searching immuneACCESS, and the VDJdb browser was used to assess similarity to known antiviral clonotypes. TCRdb limited this immuneACCESS table to in-frame rearrangements with V and J called. A share of clones is missing; checked studies link under half to unresolved V genes, and the rest is unexplained. V and J calls and clone size are copied from that table; D and trimming were computed from the DNA. The sample table holds about 340,000 clones, of which more than 85% were seen once. Around 6% of the sample is held by the ten biggest clonotypes.

Interpreted using the paper, the time point label stands for: blood from clinic visit 5 months post-surgery; TSC patient then seizure free. The surgery cases with the highest brain T cell transcript signatures were chosen for TCR beta chain sequencing of brain tissue, and also of blood when blood was available. Before surgery, patients had received at least one anti-epileptic drug. The TCR-sequenced patients were children whose drug-resistant epilepsy was caused by tuberous sclerosis complex, focal cortical dysplasia, Rasmussen encephalitis or hemimegalencephaly. Bulk genomic DNA was extracted from unsorted brain tissue and whole blood with the Monarch genomic DNA purification kit. For CDR1 and CDR2, the germline V gene lists SQVTM and ANQGSEA. CDR3 length: 12 amino acids, cysteine to phenylalanine. Here the CDR3 DNA is all that survives: 36 bases in frame from base 1. Trimming at the junction amounts to 2 bases on V and 4 bases on J, and the germline ends lie 6 bases apart.

The sequenced sample was peripheral blood, obtained about 5 months after surgery. The V and J segments used are TRBV29-1 and TRBJ2-1; the D gene cannot be resolved reliably. The receptor was derived from a boy less than two years old with tuberous sclerosis and intractable seizures. CDR3 reads: CSVENSYNEQFF. The nucleotide sequence is TGCAGCGTTGAAAACTCTTACAATGAGCAGTTCTTC.